This paragraph covers one T cell receptor (beta chain) sequence. What it binds is unknown. The data belong to a study of T cells expressing NK-cell markers. Study as a whole: Within the sequenced cohort of eight donors, seven exhibited HCMV seropositivity and one was seronegative.

Germline V lookup: CDR1 LGHNA, CDR2 YSLEER. CDR3 length: 16 residues. General study results and limits: A handful of donors showed these clonotypes also leading the CD3+CD56-NKG2C+ fraction.

Production of TCR beta cDNA relied on 5'RACE template switching with UMIs. From the 5' RACE reads, TCRdb lists one entry per CDR3 protein and no DNA. Found here are 440,000 or so distinct CDR3 sequences; the top ten clones hold 7.3%. The sequenced sample was blood T cells: a sorted CD56 or NKG2C T cell subset, CD4+ or CD8+ T cells, or bulk PBMC T cells (not recorded which). V is TRBV4-3 and J is TRBJ2-1; TCRdb returns TRBD2, unconfirmable since there is no DNA. The TCR sequence derives from a woman aged 18 to 75 in good health. The CDR3 region is CASSQDASGKNNEQFF.